This T cell receptor (beta chain) emerged from a study of tumor-infiltrating lymphocytes in glioblastoma multiforme. About this clonotype: What it binds is not known. An end of the junction does not agree with germline; a read error may underlie this.

The CDR3 contains 15 residues. Germline loops: CDR1 SGHDN, CDR2 FVKESK. TCRB libraries came from RNA via three nested multiplex PCR rounds. TCRdb re-derived calls from the multiplex PCR reads in MiXCR, one entry per CDR3 protein. The data show around 10,000 distinct CDR3 sequences, around 64% seen once. Broader study findings: Just one glioblastoma patient contributed to the TCR-mutation comparison. T cells were not sorted into functional subsets.

The sample comprised brain tumor tissue. The chain uses TRBV14 and TRBJ2-1; the D is unclear. This TCR came from a male donor with glioblastoma. CDR3 in DNA: TGTGCTAGCAGCCAAGAGGCGCAGGTAGGGAATGATCAGTTCTTC. Its protein product is CASSQEAQVGNDQFF.